What follows describes a single TCR beta chain. Authors' data handling: By means of reference gene primer amplification, nucleated cell counts were estimated. The repertoire was sequenced with immunoSEQ multiplex PCR; TCRdb's copy has only in-frame clones and lacks some. The V and J calls and clone size were taken over from that table, and D and trimming were inferred from the DNA. Of about 67,000 clones in the sample, 85% to 90% were seen once. This entry is derived from a study of blood T cell repertoires in COVID-19. The wider study: Samples of COVID-19 (acute and convalescent) were obtained from the United States, Italy and Spain. PBMCs, B-cell-depleted T cells, or T cells provided the cDNA or gDNA that made up the material.

Germline-derived CDR1 and CDR2 are SEHNR and FQNEAQ (reference sequence). Trimming took 4 bases from V and 12 from J; bases not matched to a gene: 9. This CDR3 comprises 12 residues. The V and J genes are TRBV7-9 and TRBJ2-7, with 7 bases identical to TRBD1. Sequencing was carried out using peripheral blood. The sequence was obtained from a man between 50 and 59 years old with active COVID-19. CDR3 residues: CASSSGQRTLYF. Written as DNA, the CDR3 is TGTGCCAGCAGCTCGGGACAGAGAACCTTGTACTTC.